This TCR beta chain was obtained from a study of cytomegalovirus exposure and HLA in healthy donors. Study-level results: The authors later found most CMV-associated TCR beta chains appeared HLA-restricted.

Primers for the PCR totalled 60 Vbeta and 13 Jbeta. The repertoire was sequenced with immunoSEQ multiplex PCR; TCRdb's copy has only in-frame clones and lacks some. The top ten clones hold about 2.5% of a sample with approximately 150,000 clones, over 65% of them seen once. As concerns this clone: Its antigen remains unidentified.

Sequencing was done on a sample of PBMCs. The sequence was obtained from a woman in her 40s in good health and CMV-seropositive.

The CDR3 DNA is TGTGCCAGCAGCGACAACCCGGGACTAGCGGGGGGGAGGCCCTACGAGCAGTACTTC. It codes for CASSDNPGLAGGRPYEQYF. The chain joins TRBV5-4 to TRBJ2-7, with TRBD2 matching 16 bases. This CDR3 is 19 amino acids long. Trimming took 4 bases from V and 2 from J; bases not matched to a gene: 12. Germline values: CDR1 SGHNT, CDR2 YYREEE (reference sequence).